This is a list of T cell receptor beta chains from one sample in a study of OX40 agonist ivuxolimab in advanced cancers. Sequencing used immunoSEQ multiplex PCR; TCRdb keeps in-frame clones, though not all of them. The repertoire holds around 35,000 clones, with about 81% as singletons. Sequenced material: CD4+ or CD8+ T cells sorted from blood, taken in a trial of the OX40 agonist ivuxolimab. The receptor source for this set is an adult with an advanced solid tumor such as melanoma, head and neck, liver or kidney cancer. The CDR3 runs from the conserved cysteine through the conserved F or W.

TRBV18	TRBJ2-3	CASSLGTADTQYF
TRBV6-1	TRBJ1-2	CAAMGIGQINYGYTF
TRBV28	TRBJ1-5	CASSSGGYSNQPQHF
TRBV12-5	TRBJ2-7	CASGLPSGESDEQYF
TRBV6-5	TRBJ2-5	CATGQGETQYF
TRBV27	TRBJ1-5	CASSDREGQPQHF
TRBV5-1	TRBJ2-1	CASSLSGTGYPEQFF
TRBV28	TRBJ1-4	CASSSQDRRGKLFF
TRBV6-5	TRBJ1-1	CASILTGGGEAFF
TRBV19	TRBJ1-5	CASTNRGNQPQHF
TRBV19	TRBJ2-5	CASSIKRGQGQTQYF
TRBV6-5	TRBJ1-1	CASSSQQGSEAFF
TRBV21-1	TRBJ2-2	CASSKGTSGSIAGELFF
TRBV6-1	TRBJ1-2	CASRAQGGGYTF
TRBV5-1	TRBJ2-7	CASSLGPGGALYEQYF
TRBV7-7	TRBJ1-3	CASSLDRGGGNTIYF
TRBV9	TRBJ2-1	CASSAAAGLDSYNEQFF
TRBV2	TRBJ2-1	CASSGQLSTGNEQFF
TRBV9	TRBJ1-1	CASSPRLGMNTEAFF
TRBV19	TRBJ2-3	CASSIQVADTQYF
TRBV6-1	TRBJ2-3	CASSAGDWADTQYF
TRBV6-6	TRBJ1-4	CASSPWDIATNEKLFF
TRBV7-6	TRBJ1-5	CASSFSGGDQPQHF
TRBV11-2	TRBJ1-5	CASSFPGTGNQPQHF
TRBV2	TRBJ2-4	CASSPGTGNGAKNIQYF
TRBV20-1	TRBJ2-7	CSATGDYEQYF
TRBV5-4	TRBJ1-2	CASSWASRNYGYTF
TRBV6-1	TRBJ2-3	CASRTGPRADTQYF
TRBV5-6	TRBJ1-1	CASSPTTGLPGNTEAFF
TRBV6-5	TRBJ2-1	CATREGRHEQFF
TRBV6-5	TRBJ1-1	CASRLSEAFF
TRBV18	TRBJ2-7	CASSPRRQVSSYEQYF
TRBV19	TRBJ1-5	CATLSRDRGISNQPQHF
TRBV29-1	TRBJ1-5	CSVISGNQPQHF
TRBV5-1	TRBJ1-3	CASSLNSGQTRNTIYF
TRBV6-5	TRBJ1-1	CASFREDTEAFF
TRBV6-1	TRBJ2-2	CASSVRGGAGGLSGELFF
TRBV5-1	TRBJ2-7	CASSPLPGAGYEQYF
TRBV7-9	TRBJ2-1	CASSLRDRTIFSNEQFF
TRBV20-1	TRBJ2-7	CSVPGAYEQYF